Listed here are 21 T cell receptor beta chains from one sample, sequenced in a study of cytomegalovirus exposure and HLA in healthy donors. In the PCR, 60 Vbeta and 13 Jbeta primers were used. Method: immunoSEQ multiplex PCR; TCRdb's copy keeps in-frame clones and lacks some. The sample has about 140,000 clones; 75% to 80% are singletons. Specimen: PBMCs. The receptors originated from a female donor in good health and CMV-seronegative.

V is TRBV7-2 and J is TRBJ2-1; maybe TRBD1 (5 bases). Germline CDR1 reads SGHTA; CDR2 reads FQGNSA. V shed 5 bases and J shed 5 bases, with 13 bases lying between them. CDR3 size: 14 residues. The CDR3 region has the DNA TGTGCCAGCAGCCGAAAGGGGTATAACAATGAGCAGTTCTTC. Its translation: CASSRKGYNNEQFF. The variable domain in full, with the rest retrieved from reference TRBV7-2 and TRBJ2-1, is GAGVSQSPSNKVTEKGKDVELRCDPISGHTALYWYRQSLGQGLEFLIYFQGNSAPDKSGLPSDRFSAERTGGSVSTLTIQRTQQEDSAVYLCASSRKGYNNEQFFGPGTRLTVL.

The rearrangement uses TRBV13 and TRBJ2-6; D is undetermined. V lost 1 base to trimming and J lost 9 bases, with 10 bases between them. The CDR3 covers 14 residues. Germline loops: CDR1 PRHDT, CDR2 FYEKMQ (reference sequence). The CDR3 DNA sequence: TGTGCCAGCAGCTTAGATTCCCTATACAACGTCCTGACTTTC. Protein: CASSLDSLYNVLTF.

The chain uses TRBV5-4 and TRBJ1-3; D is ambiguous. Germline CDR1 SGHNT, CDR2 YYREEE (reference sequence). The CDR3 spans 14 residues. V gave up 4 bases and J gave up 0 bases, with 8 bases separating them. CDR3 loop: CASSRGSSGNTIYF. The CDR3 bases are TGTGCCAGCAGCCGAGGGAGCTCTGGAAACACCATATATTTT. Variable domain in full (rest from reference TRBV5-4 and TRBJ1-3): ETGVTQSPTHLIKTRGQQVTLRCSSQSGHNTVSWYQQALGQGPQFIFQYYREEENGRGNFPPRFSGLQFPNYSSELNVNALELDDSALYLCASSRGSSGNTIYFGEGSWLTVV.

The chain recombines TRBV6-6 with TRBJ2-2; the D gene is possibly TRBD2 (6 bases). The CDR3 has 15 residues. Trimming took 3 bases from V and 2 from J, leaving 10 bases between them. Per germline, CDR1 MNHNY and CDR2 SVGAGI (reference sequence). This CDR3 reads CASSYGGINTGELFF. DNA of the CDR3: TGTGCCAGCAGTTATGGAGGGATTAACACCGGGGAGCTGTTTTTT.

In this sample, this clone turned up a few times. In DNA, the CDR3 is TGTGCCAGCAGTGAAAGGGGGGGGGAGGGGAACACTGAAGCTTTCTTT. Its translation is CASSERGGEGNTEAFF. This chain joins TRBV6-1 and TRBJ1-1, with D perhaps matching TRBD1 (6 bases). Trimming left V 2 bases short and J 1 base short, with 14 bases between. Per germline, CDR1 MNHNS and CDR2 SASEGT. The CDR3 runs 16 residues.

This CDR3 is CASRDGTGGTKLFF. In DNA, the CDR3 is TGTGCCAGCAGGGACGGGACAGGGGGCACGAAACTGTTTTTT. The genes are TRBV2 and TRBJ1-4, with TRBD1 identical over 12 bases. This CDR3 region has 14 residues. V trimming: 6 bases; J trimming: 11 bases; junction bases outside the gene matches: 7. Germline V gene lookup returns CDR1 SNHLY and CDR2 FYNNEI.

The chain employs TRBV5-6 and TRBJ1-3, with unresolved D. The CDR3 contains 15 residues. Trimming took off 0 bases at V and 3 bases at J, with 10 bases between the two ends. CDR1 and CDR2 from the germline V gene are SGHDT and YYEEEE. The CDR3 reads CASSLGRIHGNTIYF. The CDR3 nucleotides are TGTGCCAGCAGCTTGGGGCGGATTCATGGAAACACCATATATTTT.

The V and J genes are TRBV29-1 and TRBJ2-5; 10 bases map to TRBD1. The germline gives CDR1 SQVTM, CDR2 ANQGSEA. After removal of 7 bases from V and 5 bases from J, the junction contained 19 bases not matched to a gene. The CDR3 length is 17 residues. The CDR3 region is CSGGPGTGVIGGETQYF. Here the CDR3 DNA reads TGCAGCGGTGGCCCCGGGACAGGGGTAATCGGTGGGGAGACCCAGTACTTC.

The J gene is TRBJ1-5, the V gene TRBV2; a possible D gene is TRBD1 (5 bases). Trimming removed 2 bases at V and 6 bases at J, with 14 bases between. Germline CDR1 is SNHLY and CDR2 is FYNNEI. CDR3 length: 15 amino acids. For the CDR3, the DNA is TGTGCCAGCAGTGAAATTCCAGGGCCAGGTCAGCCCCAGCATTTT. It specifies CASSEIPGPGQPQHF. Looking up the rest from reference TRBV2 and TRBJ1-5 gives the full variable domain: EPEVTQTPSHQVTQMGQEVILRCVPISNHLYFYWYRQILGQKVEFLVSFYNNEISEKSEIFDDQFSVERPDGSNFTLKIRSTKLEDSAMYFCASSEIPGPGQPQHFGDGTRLSIL.

The CDR3 DNA is TGTGCCAGCAGCCCACCTAGCGGCTCCTACGAGCAGTACTTC. This sequence encodes CASSPPSGSYEQYF. The V gene is TRBV7-9, the J gene TRBJ2-7; 7 bases fit TRBD2. Germline assignment: CDR1 SEHNR and CDR2 FQNEAQ (reference sequence). V lost 5 bases to trimming and J lost 0 bases; unmatched junction nucleotides: 4. The CDR3 totals 14 residues.

The chain has TRBV11-3 and TRBJ2-7; 8 positions match TRBD2. The CDR3 is 19 residues long. Germline CDR1 is SGHNT and CDR2 is YENEEA. The ends lost 3 bases at V and 2 bases at J; junction bases unmatched: 18. Here the CDR3 DNA reads TGTGCCAGCAGCTTGACCACGGCCAGCGGGAGAAGAAGCCCCTACGAGCAGTACTTC. It codes for CASSLTTASGRRSPYEQYF. The complete variable domain, with remaining parts taken from reference TRBV11-3 and TRBJ2-7, reads EAGVVQSPRYKIIEKKQPVAFWCNPISGHNTLYWYLQNLGQGPELLIRYENEEAVDDSQLPKDRFSAERLKGVDSTLKIQPAELGDSAVYLCASSLTTASGRRSPYEQYFGPGTRLTVT.

Details on this clone: This sample also contains other DNA sequences that code for the same CDR3. The CDR3 bases are TGTGCCAGCAGCGCCACAGGGGAGAATCAGCCCCAGCATTTT. This translates into CASSATGENQPQHF. V is TRBV9 and J is TRBJ1-5; 7 positions match TRBD1. Germline lookup yields CDR1 SGDLS and CDR2 YYNGEE. V trimming: 3 bases; J trimming: 4 bases; junction bases outside the gene matches: 4. The length of the CDR3 is 14 residues.

The rearrangement uses TRBV11-3 and TRBJ2-1; D is possibly TRBD2 (6 bases). The ends were cut back, 1 base at V and 0 bases at J, with 10 bases in the middle. From germline, CDR1 is SGHNT and CDR2 YENEEA. The CDR3 has 16 residues. In DNA form, the CDR3 reads TGTGCCAGCAGCTTAGGTGGGGGGACCTCCTACAATGAGCAGTTCTTC. Protein product: CASSLGGGTSYNEQFF.

CDR3 residues: CASSPRTGSVTQYF. CDR3 sequence (DNA): TGTGCCAGCAGTCCCCGGACAGGGTCAGTGACCCAGTACTTC. The rearrangement links TRBV27 to TRBJ2-5; TRBD1 matches at 8 bases. Looked up from germline, CDR1 is MNHEY and CDR2 is SMNVEV (reference sequence). The CDR3 has 14 amino acids. V dropped 5 bases and J dropped 7; count of bases not matched to a gene: 9.

This clone was seen a few times. This rearrangement joins TRBV7-9 to TRBJ2-2; D unresolved. The CDR3 totals 14 residues. CDR1 is SEHNR, CDR2 FQNEAQ, per germline (reference sequence). V was trimmed by 5 bases and J by 5 bases, leaving 12 bases between them. CDR3 in amino acids: CASSADIVTGELFF. The CDR3 nucleotides read TGTGCCAGCAGCGCCGACATAGTTACCGGGGAGCTGTTTTTT.

The V and J genes are TRBV18 and TRBJ1-1; TRBD1 matches 7 bases. The length of the CDR3 is 13 residues. Germline-derived CDR1 and CDR2 are KGHSH and LQKENI. Trimming took 4 bases from V and 8 from J; bases not matched to a gene: 7. The CDR3 is CASSHGTAPEAFF. In DNA form, the CDR3 reads TGTGCCAGCTCACACGGGACAGCCCCCGAAGCTTTCTTT.

This rearrangement joins TRBV5-4 to TRBJ2-7, with 7 bases aligning to TRBD2. Germline CDR1 is SGHNT and CDR2 is YYREEE (reference sequence). The trim removed 4 bases at V and 4 bases at J, leaving 14 bases unmatched. This CDR3 has 16 amino acids. The CDR3 bases are TGTGCCAGCAGCCAAGATTTAACCCGGGGGGTATACGAGCAGTACTTC. It translates to CASSQDLTRGVYEQYF.

This chain uses TRBV5-1 with TRBJ1-1, with TRBD1 as a possible D gene (6 bases). V was clipped by 0 bases and J by 3 bases, with 12 bases between them. The CDR3 consists of 15 residues. Germline lookup yields CDR1 SGHRS and CDR2 YFSETQ. Here the CDR3 DNA reads TGCGCCAGCAGCTTGGCGAACAGGGAAGACACTGAAGCTTTCTTT. Its translation is CASSLANREDTEAFF. Full variable domain (rest looked up from reference TRBV5-1 and TRBJ1-1): KAGVTQTPRYLIKTRGQQVTLSCSPISGHRSVSWYQQTPGQGLQFLFEYFSETQRNKGNFPGRFSGRQFSNSRSEMNVSTLELGDSALYLCASSLANREDTEAFFGQGTRLTVV.

The V call is TRBV9, the J call TRBJ1-1, with 8 positions matching TRBD1. V lost 3 bases and J lost 4; bases outside the gene matches: 14. CDR3 length equals 17 residues. Looked up from germline, CDR1 is SGDLS and CDR2 is YYNGEE. Here the CDR3 DNA reads TGTGCCAGCAGCGAGGCCCGGGGGCCAGGGGGCGCCACTGAAGCTTTCTTT. Translation gives CASSEARGPGGATEAFF.

The rearrangement joins TRBV30 to TRBJ1-6, with 9 bases aligning to TRBD1. The CDR3 runs to 15 residues. The V and J ends lost 2 bases and 8 bases, in that order; junction bases with no gene match: 7. Per germline, CDR1 GTSNPN and CDR2 SVGIG (reference sequence). For the CDR3, the DNA is TGTGCCTGGAGTCTCCCGGGACAGGGCTATTCACCCCTCCACTTT. Protein: CAWSLPGQGYSPLHF.

A single count supports this clone. V usage is TRBV19 and J usage is TRBJ2-7, with 11 bases fitting TRBD2. The CDR3 has 18 amino acids. Trimming cost V 3 bases and J 0 bases; bases outside gene matches: 10. CDR1 and CDR2 from the germline V gene are LNHDA and SQIVND (reference sequence). CDR3 sequence reads: CASSMGLAGGILSYEQYF. The CDR3 coding sequence is TGTGCCAGTAGTATGGGGCTAGCGGGGGGAATACTCTCCTACGAGCAGTACTTC.